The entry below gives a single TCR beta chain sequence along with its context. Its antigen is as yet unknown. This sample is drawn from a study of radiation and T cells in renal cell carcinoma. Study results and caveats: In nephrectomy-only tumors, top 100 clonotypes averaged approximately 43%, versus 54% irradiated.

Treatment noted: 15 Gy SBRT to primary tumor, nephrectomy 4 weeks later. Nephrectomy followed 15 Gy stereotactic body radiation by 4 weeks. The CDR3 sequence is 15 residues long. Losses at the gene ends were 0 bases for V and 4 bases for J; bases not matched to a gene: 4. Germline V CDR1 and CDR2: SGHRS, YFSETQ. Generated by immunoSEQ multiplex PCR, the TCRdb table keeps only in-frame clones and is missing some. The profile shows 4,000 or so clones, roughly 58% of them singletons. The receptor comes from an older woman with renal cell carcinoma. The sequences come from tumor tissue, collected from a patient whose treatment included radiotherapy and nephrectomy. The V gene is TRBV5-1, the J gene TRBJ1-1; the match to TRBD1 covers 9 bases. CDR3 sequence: CASSLGDRARTEAFF. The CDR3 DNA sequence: TGCGCCAGCAGCTTGGGGGACAGGGCCCGCACTGAAGCTTTCTTT.